The 30 T cell receptor beta chains below were found in one sample sequenced in a study of technical replicates of blood from several donors. Sequenced by immunoSEQ multiplex PCR; TCRdb stores in-frame clones only, minus some. The table shows 65,000 to 85,000 clones, with 95% to 97% occurring only once. Sequenced: T cells isolated from PBMCs. The receptors were gathered from a human donor in good health.

In this sample, this clone turned up once. The gene calls are TRBV27 and TRBJ1-2; D uncertain. The CDR3 is 13 residues long. V shed 0 bases and J shed 8 bases, with 10 bases lying between them. Looked up from germline, CDR1 is MNHEY and CDR2 is SMNVEV (reference sequence). CDR3: CASSLSMGSGYTF. The CDR3 nucleotides read TGTGCCAGCAGTTTATCGATGGGCTCCGGCTACACCTTC.

The chain carries TRBV5-1 and TRBJ2-7, with 9 bases matching TRBD1. CDR1 and CDR2 from the germline V gene are SGHRS and YFSETQ. V trimming: 2 bases; J trimming: 6 bases; junction bases outside the gene matches: 6. CDR3 length: 14 residues. CDR3 sequence: CASSLTQGAREQYF. The CDR3 coding sequence is TGCGCCAGCAGCTTAACACAGGGGGCGCGCGAGCAGTACTTC.

CDR3 loop: CASTRDKEKLFF. For the CDR3, the DNA is TGTGCCAGTACCCGGGACAAAGAAAAACTGTTTTTT. This chain joins TRBV2 and TRBJ1-4, with D possibly being TRBD1 (6 bases). Germline lookup yields CDR1 SNHLY and CDR2 FYNNEI. This CDR3 is built from 12 residues. Trimming cost V 9 bases and J 8 bases, with 13 bases left between them.

V is TRBV25-1 and J is TRBJ2-4, with D perhaps matching TRBD1 (5 bases). CDR1 MGHDK and CDR2 SYGVNS come from the germline V gene. The V end lost 3 bases, the J end lost 0 bases, and 12 bases lay between the germline ends. The CDR3 sequence is 16 residues long. The CDR3 region is CASSDQGLIAKNIQYF. The CDR3 DNA is TGTGCCAGCAGTGATCAGGGCCTCATAGCCAAAAACATTCAGTACTTC.

The chain couples TRBV7-9 to TRBJ2-7; D not certain. The CDR3 is made up of 16 amino acids. With 2 bases removed from V and 1 base from J, the gap between germline ends came to 15 bases. CDR1 SEHNR and CDR2 FQNEAQ come from the germline V gene (reference sequence). The chain's CDR3 is CASSLTPAGRSYEQYF. In DNA, the CDR3 is TGTGCCAGCAGCTTAACTCCGGCAGGTCGATCCTACGAGCAGTACTTC.

The chain combines TRBV19 with TRBJ1-5; TRBD1 is a possible D gene (6 bases). CDR1 and CDR2 from the germline V gene are LNHDA and SQIVND (reference sequence). The CDR3 has 16 amino acids. Trimming left V 5 bases short and J 3 bases short, with 17 bases between. The CDR3 spells CASSGVTGKVNQPQHF. The DNA of the CDR3 is TGTGCCAGTAGTGGGGTAACAGGGAAGGTCAATCAGCCCCAGCATTTT.

V gene TRBV30 combines with J gene TRBJ1-1, with D possibly being TRBD1 (5 bases). Germline CDR1 is GTSNPN and CDR2 is SVGIG (reference sequence). This CDR3 contains 12 residues. V lost 8 bases and J lost 10, with 20 bases in between. The CDR3 DNA sequence: TGTGCCGAGTCCAGGGTGTCTGGGCGAGCTTTCTTT. Translated: CAESRVSGRAFF.

The CDR3, as DNA: TGCAGCGTAGATCCTGGAACAGGGCCCTACGAGCAGTACTTC. This codes for CSVDPGTGPYEQYF. The V gene is TRBV29-1, the J gene TRBJ2-7; tentative D call: TRBD1 (6 bases). The CDR3 spans 14 residues. V lost 6 bases and J lost 2, with 17 bases in between. CDR1 SQVTM and CDR2 ANQGSEA come from the germline V gene.

The chain is built from TRBV9 and TRBJ1-5; 7 bases match TRBD1. This CDR3 has 15 residues. CDR1 is SGDLS and CDR2 is YYNGEE in the germline V gene. V shed 1 base and J 6 bases; nucleotides not matched to a gene: 7. The DNA for the CDR3 is TGTGCCAGCAGCGTAACCACAGGGGAAGGTCAGCCCCAGCATTTT. This gives the protein CASSVTTGEGQPQHF. The entire variable domain, with the rest obtained from reference TRBV9 and TRBJ1-5, is as follows: DSGVTQTPKHLITATGQRVTLRCSPRSGDLSVYWYQQSLDQGLQFLIQYYNGEERAKGNILERFSAQQFPDLHSELNLSSLELGDSALYFCASSVTTGEGQPQHFGDGTRLSIL.

The gene calls are TRBV27 and TRBJ2-1, with 8 bases matching TRBD2. CDR3 length equals 12 residues. Germline V gene sequence: CDR1 MNHEY, CDR2 SMNVEV (reference sequence). Trimming took 7 bases from V and 7 from J; bases not matched to a gene: 3. CDR3 nucleotides: TGTGCCAGCAAAGCGGGAGTGAATGAGCAGTTCTTC. It encodes CASKAGVNEQFF.

The rearrangement joins TRBV6-6 to TRBJ1-2, with TRBD1 matching over 7 bases. In germline, CDR1 is MNHNY, CDR2 SVGAGI (reference sequence). CDR3 length equals 12 residues. After removal of 6 bases from V and 11 bases from J, the junction contained 9 bases not matched to a gene. The chain's CDR3 is CASRRFTGVYTF. In nucleotides, the CDR3 is TGTGCCAGCAGACGTTTTACAGGGGTGTACACCTTC.

In DNA, the CDR3 is TGCGCCAGCAGCCAAGATAGCCGGGACTCGGGGGGCTACACCTTC. Amino acid sequence: CASSQDSRDSGGYTF. The rearrangement links TRBV4-1 to TRBJ1-2, with D perhaps TRBD1 (5 bases). Between the trimmed V and J ends, which lost 0 bases and 8 bases, there was a span of 16 bases. The CDR3 covers 15 residues. Looked up from germline, CDR1 is MGHRA and CDR2 is YSYEKL.

The rearrangement links TRBV28 to TRBJ1-2; tentative D call: TRBD1 (5 bases). V dropped 2 bases and J dropped 1 base, with 11 bases sitting between them. There are 15 residues in the CDR3. Germline CDR1 MDHEN, CDR2 SYDVKM. CDR3 DNA sequence: TGTGCCAGCAGTTTAGCCAGGGCTTATAACTATGGCTACACCTTC. Its protein is CASSLARAYNYGYTF.

This rearrangement joins TRBV4-3 to TRBJ2-1; tentatively, D is TRBD2 (5 bases). With 4 bases removed from V and 4 bases from J, the gap between germline ends came to 14 bases. The V gene's germline CDR1 is LGHNA and CDR2 YSLEER. The CDR3 spans 15 residues. CDR3 coding DNA: TGCGCCAGCAGCCCGGGGATACTTTTATACAATGAGCAGTTCTTC. Residues: CASSPGILLYNEQFF.

V and J are TRBV11-3 and TRBJ2-1, with 9 positions matching TRBD2. J lost 0 bases, V lost 5 bases, and 5 bases had no gene match. The CDR3 is made up of 16 amino acids. Germline V lookup: CDR1 SGHNT, CDR2 YENEEA. For the CDR3, the DNA is TGTGCCAGCAGCGTCTCAGCGGGGGGCTCCTACAATGAGCAGTTCTTC. It codes for CASSVSAGGSYNEQFF.

The rearrangement links TRBV7-9 to TRBJ2-7, with 7 nucleotides matching TRBD1. The CDR3 sequence is 13 residues long. The germline CDR1 and CDR2 sequences are SEHNR and FQNEAQ (reference sequence). Trimming cost V 7 bases and J 3 bases; bases outside gene matches: 6. The CDR3 here is CASNNGDSYEQYF. The CDR3 DNA is TGTGCCAGCAACAACGGGGACAGCTACGAGCAGTACTTC.

The chain has TRBV11-2 and TRBJ2-3; 7 bases line up with TRBD2. V shed 1 base and J 5 bases; nucleotides not matched to a gene: 3. The germline V gene has CDR1 SGHAT and CDR2 FQNNGV. This CDR3 region has 14 residues. DNA of the CDR3: TGTGCCAGCAGCTTAGGGACTAGATTAGATACGCAGTATTTT. It yields the protein CASSLGTRLDTQYF.

This sequence joins TRBV5-4 and TRBJ2-7; 8 positions agree with TRBD2. CDR1 is SGHNT, CDR2 YYREEE, per germline (reference sequence). V lost 2 bases to trimming and J lost 2 bases; unmatched junction nucleotides: 3. CDR3 length: 14 residues. For the CDR3, the DNA is TGTGCCAGCAGCTTTAACGGGAGGGCCTACGAGCAGTACTTC. Translation gives CASSFNGRAYEQYF.

The chain links TRBV19 to TRBJ1-2; 9 bases are shared with TRBD1. CDR1 and CDR2 (germline): LNHDA, SQIVND (reference sequence). The CDR3 has 14 amino acids. V gave up 4 bases and J gave up 3 bases; unmatched junction bases: 3. CDR3: CASSRDRDHYGYTF. The CDR3 DNA reads as TGTGCCAGTAGTAGGGACAGGGACCACTATGGCTACACCTTC.

This clone was observed once. The rearrangement uses TRBV6-6 and TRBJ1-1; 7 bases agree with TRBD1. Germline CDR1 is MNHNY and CDR2 is SVGAGI (reference sequence). Trimming at V came to 5 bases and at J to 5 bases, leaving 5 bases not matched to a gene. The CDR3 is 13 residues long. The CDR3 DNA reads TGTGCCAGCAGTCATACAGGGGAGACTGAAGCTTTCTTT. Its protein product is CASSHTGETEAFF.

The chain recombines TRBV5-1 with TRBJ2-7; 9 nucleotides agree with TRBD1. Germline lookup yields CDR1 SGHRS and CDR2 YFSETQ. The ends lost 0 bases at V and 5 bases at J; junction bases unmatched: 3. The CDR3 has 14 amino acids. CDR3 DNA sequence: TGCGCCAGCAGCTTGGGGGACAGGGACCACGAGCAGTACTTC. Its protein is CASSLGDRDHEQYF. The whole variable domain, filled in from reference TRBV5-1 and TRBJ2-7, reads KAGVTQTPRYLIKTRGQQVTLSCSPISGHRSVSWYQQTPGQGLQFLFEYFSETQRNKGNFPGRFSGRQFSNSRSEMNVSTLELGDSALYLCASSLGDRDHEQYFGPGTRLTVT.

The genes are TRBV6-1 and TRBJ2-3; the match to TRBD2 covers 12 bases. CDR3 length equals 16 residues. J lost 9 bases, V lost 2 bases, and 9 bases had no gene match. The V gene's germline CDR1 is MNHNS and CDR2 SASEGT. The DNA of the CDR3 is TGTGCCAGCAGTGAACGTCTAGCGGGAGGGCCACGAACGCAGTATTTT. Its translation is CASSERLAGGPRTQYF.

The CDR3 DNA is TGTGCCAGTAGTAGGGACAGCTCAACTAATGGCTACACCTTC. It is translated as CASSRDSSTNGYTF. This chain uses TRBV19 with TRBJ1-2; the match to TRBD1 covers 7 bases. The V gene's germline CDR1 is LNHDA and CDR2 SQIVND (reference sequence). The V gene end was trimmed by 4 bases and the J gene end by 6 bases; junction bases not matched to a gene: 8. The CDR3 has 14 residues.

The CDR3 here is CASSLIWAWYEQYF. CDR3 nucleotides: TGTGCCAGCAGCTTAATCTGGGCATGGTACGAGCAGTACTTC. The chain joins TRBV7-8 to TRBJ2-7; no clear D. The V end was cut by 2 bases, the J end by 4 bases, with 12 bases between. CDR3 length: 14 amino acids. Germline CDR1 reads SGHVS; CDR2 reads FQNEAQ.

This chain joins TRBV5-4 and TRBJ1-1, with 8 bases identical to TRBD1. Germline CDR1 reads SGHNT; CDR2 reads YYREEE (reference sequence). The CDR3 covers 13 residues. With V trimmed by 4 bases and J by 5 bases, 4 bases remained unmatched. The CDR3 DNA reads as TGTGCCAGCAGCATAGACAGGGGAACTGAAGCTTTCTTT. It yields the protein CASSIDRGTEAFF.

The gene calls are TRBV30 and TRBJ2-1, with D possibly being TRBD1 (5 bases). Germline assignment: CDR1 GTSNPN and CDR2 SVGIG (reference sequence). This CDR3 spans 13 amino acids. The germline V and J ends were trimmed by 5 bases and 8 bases, with 16 bases remaining between them. Here the CDR3 reads CAWGAGSFYEQFF. The CDR3, as DNA: TGTGCCTGGGGGGCAGGTTCATTCTATGAGCAGTTCTTC.

V gene TRBV7-2 combines with J gene TRBJ2-2; maybe TRBD1 (7 bases). This CDR3 contains 18 residues. The germline gives CDR1 SGHTA, CDR2 FQGNSA. Trimming shortened V by 2 bases and J by 1 base, and 17 bases separated the two germline ends. The CDR3 loop reads CASSLYGQEEGNTGELFF. In DNA form, the CDR3 reads TGTGCCAGCAGCTTATATGGACAGGAGGAGGGGAACACCGGGGAGCTGTTTTTT.

This clone was seen once. The DNA for the CDR3 is TGTGCCAGCAGCCAAGACTGGGCAAGGACCTACGAGCAGTACTTC. It specifies CASSQDWARTYEQYF. V usage is TRBV14 and J usage is TRBJ2-7; D gene uncertain. The ends were cut back, 0 bases at V and 2 bases at J, with 11 bases in the middle. The CDR3 extends over 15 amino acids. Germline CDR1 is SGHDN and CDR2 is FVKESK.

V and J are TRBV29-1 and TRBJ2-2, with a possible D match to TRBD2 (5 bases). Trimming cost V 8 bases and J 6 bases, with 16 bases left between them. The CDR3 has 13 amino acids. Germline assignment: CDR1 SQVTM and CDR2 ANQGSEA. CDR3: CSTEVRVAGELFF. The CDR3 DNA sequence: TGCAGCACCGAGGTGAGGGTCGCCGGGGAGCTGTTTTTT.

This chain joins TRBV30 and TRBJ1-4; TRBD1 might be the D (6 bases). The germline V and J ends were trimmed by 2 bases and 8 bases, with 6 bases remaining between them. The CDR3 totals 11 residues. Germline V lookup: CDR1 GTSNPN, CDR2 SVGIG (reference sequence). The CDR3 spells CAWSTGEKLFF. For the CDR3, the DNA is TGTGCCTGGAGTACAGGGGAAAAACTGTTTTTT.